The 5 T cell receptor beta chains below all came from one sample that was sequenced in a study of blood T cell repertoires in COVID-19. Profiling relied on immunoSEQ multiplex PCR, and the TCRdb table lists in-frame clones only, not all of them. The sample records approximately 200,000 clones, approximately 85% being singletons. The material sequenced was PBMCs or T cells enriched from blood (not recorded which). Receptors were obtained from a woman aged 25 to 39 who had recovered from COVID-19.

J is TRBJ1-3 and V is TRBV11-2; 8 bases align to TRBD1. The germline CDR1 and CDR2 sequences are SGHAT and FQNNGV. The CDR3 runs to 15 residues. V shed 5 bases, J shed 3 bases, and the junction held 6 bases outside the gene matches. The CDR3 region has the DNA TGTGCCAGCAGCCTCAGGGGGCAAAATGGAAACACCATATATTTT. This gives the protein CASSLRGQNGNTIYF.

The rearrangement links TRBV29-1 to TRBJ2-3; D remains ambiguous. Per germline, CDR1 SQVTM and CDR2 ANQGSEA. With 8 bases removed from V and 1 base from J, the gap between germline ends came to 10 bases. The CDR3 loop spans 12 amino acids. CDR3 sequence reads: CSSWSGTDTQYF. CDR3 nucleotide sequence: TGCAGCTCCTGGAGTGGCACAGATACGCAGTATTTT.

The rearrangement uses TRBV2 and TRBJ2-7; D gene uncertain. Germline V gene data show CDR1 as SNHLY and CDR2 as FYNNEI. The V end lost 2 bases, the J end lost 5 bases, and 10 bases lay between the germline ends. The CDR3 totals 13 residues. Written as DNA, the CDR3 is TGTGCCAGCAGTGAAATACAGTTTAACGAGCAGTACTTC. Translation gives CASSEIQFNEQYF.

V is TRBV18 and J is TRBJ1-5, with 7 bases identical to TRBD1. J gave up 3 bases and V 3 bases, and 5 bases lay outside the gene matches. From germline, CDR1 is KGHSH and CDR2 LQKENI. There are 15 residues in the CDR3. Here the CDR3 DNA reads TGTGCCAGCTCACCGATAGGGACAGTCAATCAGCCCCAGCATTTT. Translation: CASSPIGTVNQPQHF.

This rearrangement joins TRBV6-5 to TRBJ2-3; 9 bases align to TRBD2. Germline loops: CDR1 MNHEY, CDR2 SVGAGI. There are 15 residues in the CDR3. With 6 bases clipped from V and 4 bases from J, the junction kept 8 bases outside the gene matches. CDR3 protein: CASSSGTSRADTQYF. The CDR3 DNA follows: TGTGCCAGCAGCTCCGGGACTAGCAGGGCAGATACGCAGTATTTT.